The 30 T cell receptor beta chains given below trace back to one sample, sequenced in a study of graft-versus-host responses after intestinal transplantation. This table comes from immunoSEQ multiplex PCR, and its TCRdb copy is limited to in-frame clones, with some not included. This sample has fewer than 120,000 clones, with about 93% found just once. These receptors are not linked to any known antigen. Sequenced here: unstimulated CD8+ T cells sorted from spleen or lymph node cells, sampled before intestinal transplant. The receptors here all came from a human donor who received an intestinal transplant.

The V and J genes are TRBV13 and TRBJ2-3; 7 positions agree with TRBD2. The CDR3 spans 16 residues. J lost 4 bases, V lost 2 bases, and 9 bases had no gene match. The germline V gene has CDR1 PRHDT and CDR2 FYEKMQ (reference sequence). The CDR3 DNA sequence: TGTGCCAGCAGCTTATTTTTTGCGGGAGCAGCAGATACGCAGTATTTT. This codes for CASSLFFAGAADTQYF.

In its sample, this clone was seen a few times. The chain combines TRBV19 with TRBJ1-2; 9 positions agree with TRBD1. CDR1 is LNHDA and CDR2 is SQIVND in the germline V gene (reference sequence). The CDR3 is made up of 16 amino acids. Unmatched junction bases numbered 9, after V lost 3 bases and J lost 4 bases. The CDR3 sequence is CASSMSHRGLGYGYTF. CDR3 bases: TGTGCCAGTAGTATGAGTCACAGGGGGCTTGGCTATGGCTACACCTTC.

This chain joins TRBV7-9 and TRBJ1-1; TRBD1 might be the D (6 bases). CDR1 and CDR2 from the germline V gene are SEHNR and FQNEAQ (reference sequence). This CDR3 has 12 amino acids. The germline V and J ends were trimmed by 6 bases and 7 bases, with 12 bases remaining between them. As DNA, the CDR3 is TGTGCCAGCAGACCACAGGGAAATGAAGCTTTCTTT. It yields the protein CASRPQGNEAFF.

With respect to this clone: Other DNA sequences within the sample encode an identical CDR3. The V call is TRBV9, the J call TRBJ2-2; D is ambiguous. The CDR3 consists of 13 residues. Deletions cut 2 bases from V and 6 bases from J, with 8 bases between. The germline V gene encodes CDR1 SGDLS and CDR2 YYNGEE. CDR3 sequence: CASSVGVAGELFF. CDR3 coding DNA: TGTGCCAGCAGCGTTGGGGTCGCCGGGGAGCTGTTTTTT. The whole variable domain, remainder taken from reference TRBV9 and TRBJ2-2, is DSGVTQTPKHLITATGQRVTLRCSPRSGDLSVYWYQQSLDQGLQFLIQYYNGEERAKGNILERFSAQQFPDLHSELNLSSLELGDSALYFCASSVGVAGELFFGEGSRLTVL.

V is TRBV2 and J is TRBJ1-1; 7 bases are a match to TRBD1. Looked up from germline, CDR1 is SNHLY and CDR2 is FYNNEI. The CDR3 is made up of 15 amino acids. The V segment lost 4 bases and the J segment 5 bases; nucleotides outside the gene matches: 10. The CDR3 here is CASSGGDRWWTEAFF. CDR3 sequence (DNA): TGTGCCAGCAGTGGGGGGGACAGATGGTGGACTGAAGCTTTCTTT. The full variable domain, its missing parts supplied by reference TRBV2 and TRBJ1-1, is EPEVTQTPSHQVTQMGQEVILRCVPISNHLYFYWYRQILGQKVEFLVSFYNNEISEKSEIFDDQFSVERPDGSNFTLKIRSTKLEDSAMYFCASSGGDRWWTEAFFGQGTRLTVV.

This sequence joins TRBV1 and TRBJ2-5; the table's D call TRBD2 went unverified against the DNA. TRBV1 corresponds to a pseudogene. The CDR3 is 17 residues long. CDR3 in DNA: TGCACCAGCAGCCAAGATGGCCCAGCGGAACATAGAGAGACCCAGTACTTC. The encoded protein is CTSSQDGPAEHRETQYF.

The chain joins TRBV27 to TRBJ1-5; perhaps TRBD1 as D (5 bases). Trimming shortened V by 3 bases and J by 4 bases, and 10 bases separated the two germline ends. Germline V gene lookup returns CDR1 MNHEY and CDR2 SMNVEV (reference sequence). CDR3 length: 14 amino acids. CDR3 region: CASSLGGLNQPQHF. The CDR3 region has the DNA TGTGCCAGCAGTTTGGGGGGACTAAATCAGCCCCAGCATTTT.

V and J are TRBV19 and TRBJ2-2; 8 bases fit TRBD2. The V and J ends lost 10 bases and 6 bases, in that order; junction bases with no gene match: 10. This CDR3 has 14 residues. CDR1 is LNHDA and CDR2 is SQIVND in the germline V gene (reference sequence). The CDR3: CATLSGSAAGELFF. In DNA, the CDR3 is TGTGCCACATTAAGCGGGAGTGCTGCCGGGGAGCTGTTTTTT.

This chain links TRBV7-2 with TRBJ2-7, with a tentative D call TRBD2 (5 bases). Germline CDR1 reads SGHTA; CDR2 reads FQGNSA. Trimming pared 3 bases from V and 4 bases from J, leaving 13 bases between. The CDR3 consists of 14 residues. The CDR3 here is CASSFWSEVYEQYF. The DNA for the CDR3 is TGTGCCAGCAGCTTCTGGTCGGAGGTGTACGAGCAGTACTTC. The complete variable domain, with remaining parts taken from reference TRBV7-2 and TRBJ2-7, reads GAGVSQSPSNKVTEKGKDVELRCDPISGHTALYWYRQSLGQGLEFLIYFQGNSAPDKSGLPSDRFSAERTGGSVSTLTIQRTQQEDSAVYLCASSFWSEVYEQYFGPGTRLTVT.

The chain employs TRBV9 and TRBJ1-1; 8 bases fit TRBD1. The junction had 3 bases not matched to a gene; V was cut back by 10 bases and J by 1 base. Germline V gene lookup returns CDR1 SGDLS and CDR2 YYNGEE. The CDR3 length is 12 residues. CDR3 in DNA: TGTGCCTCAGGGACAGGGAACACTGAAGCTTTCTTT. This translates into CASGTGNTEAFF.

The gene calls are TRBV7-2 and TRBJ2-7; 7 bases agree with TRBD1. The V segment lost 5 bases and the J segment 0 bases; nucleotides outside the gene matches: 13. This CDR3 comprises 17 residues. Germline CDR1 and CDR2: SGHTA and FQGNSA. The CDR3 DNA sequence: TGTGCCAGCAGCACTGTAGTTAACAGGGGACGCTCCTACGAGCAGTACTTC. It is translated as CASSTVVNRGRSYEQYF.

The rearrangement uses TRBV10-1 and TRBJ2-2; D is undetermined. Germline CDR1 is WNHNN and CDR2 is SYGVQD (reference sequence). V was trimmed by 7 bases and J by 0 bases, leaving 9 bases between them. The CDR3 sequence is 14 residues long. CDR3: CASKRRPNTGELFF. The CDR3 bases are TGCGCCAGCAAAAGACGTCCGAACACCGGGGAGCTGTTTTTT.

This chain links TRBV5-1 with TRBJ1-2; D uncertain. In germline, CDR1 is SGHRS, CDR2 YFSETQ. The CDR3 consists of 11 residues. Trimming stripped 3 bases from V and 8 bases from J, with 8 bases between. The CDR3 DNA reads TGCGCCAGCAGCTCCCCCCAGGGCTACACCTTC. As protein: CASSSPQGYTF.

The chain joins TRBV19 to TRBJ2-7; weak D call: TRBD2 (7 bases). The germline V and J ends were trimmed by 3 bases and 2 bases, with 11 bases remaining between them. From germline, CDR1 is LNHDA and CDR2 SQIVND (reference sequence). This CDR3 spans 14 amino acids. The CDR3 region has the DNA TGTGCCAGTAGTATTTGGGGGGGCGCCTACGAGCAGTACTTC. It encodes CASSIWGGAYEQYF.

The J gene is TRBJ2-3, the V gene TRBV11-3; TRBD2 might be the D (5 bases). The CDR3 spans 15 residues. The germline gives CDR1 SGHNT, CDR2 YENEEA. The V and J ends lost 1 base and 3 bases respectively, with 11 bases between them. In DNA, the CDR3 is TGTGCCAGCAGCTTAGGTACTAGTGTTACAGATACGCAGTATTTT. This sequence encodes CASSLGTSVTDTQYF.

The chain combines TRBV2 with TRBJ2-5; D remains ambiguous. V was trimmed by 6 bases and J by 4 bases, leaving 12 bases between them. CDR1 and CDR2 (germline): SNHLY, FYNNEI. There are 13 residues in the CDR3. In DNA, the CDR3 is TGTGCCAGCAGGCCCCAGCGTCTAGAGACCCAGTACTTC. This codes for CASRPQRLETQYF.

The gene calls are TRBV6-1 and TRBJ1-5; 12 bases align to TRBD1. Germline trimming cut 3 bases from V and 2 bases from J; bases unmatched to any gene: 5. CDR3 length equals 17 residues. Germline loops: CDR1 MNHNS, CDR2 SASEGT. CDR3 residues: CASSDRDRGLGNQPQHF. The CDR3 DNA is TGTGCCAGCAGTGACCGGGACAGGGGGCTTGGCAATCAGCCCCAGCATTTT.

This chain uses TRBV11-3 with TRBJ2-7; D ambiguous. V lost 2 bases and J 5 bases, leaving 7 bases between the germline ends. This CDR3 comprises 12 residues. Germline CDR1 SGHNT, CDR2 YENEEA. CDR3 amino acids: CASSLKVNEQYF. The CDR3 DNA reads TGTGCCAGCAGCTTAAAAGTGAACGAGCAGTACTTC.

The chain is built from TRBV10-3 and TRBJ2-7; D remains ambiguous. There are 14 residues in the CDR3. Germline CDR1 and CDR2: ENHRY and SYGVKD. The ends were cut back, 2 bases at V and 6 bases at J, with 14 bases in the middle. In DNA form, the CDR3 reads TGTGCCATCAGTGAGGGGTTAGGTGTTTCCGAGCAGTACTTC. Translation: CAISEGLGVSEQYF.

This clone showed up just a few times. Other DNA sequences within the sample encode an identical CDR3. The chain carries TRBV19 and TRBJ2-1; 14 nucleotides align to TRBD2. CDR1 LNHDA and CDR2 SQIVND come from the germline V gene (reference sequence). The trim removed 3 bases at V and 10 bases at J, leaving 5 bases unmatched. The CDR3 is 15 residues long. CDR3 amino acids: CASSIGLAGGREQFF. The DNA of the CDR3 is TGTGCCAGTAGTATCGGACTAGCGGGAGGTCGAGAGCAGTTCTTC.

The chain is built from TRBV7-3 and TRBJ2-3; D uncertain. This CDR3 comprises 15 residues. The germline V and J ends were trimmed by 0 bases and 3 bases, with 10 bases remaining between them. Germline assignment: CDR1 SGHTA and CDR2 FQGTGA. The CDR3 sequence: CASSLTSIETDTQYF. CDR3 in DNA: TGTGCCAGCAGCTTAACGAGCATAGAGACAGATACGCAGTATTTT.

This clone has a single count. This chain links TRBV9 with TRBJ1-5; a possible D gene is TRBD1 (6 bases). The ends were cut back, 3 bases at V and 2 bases at J, with 12 bases in the middle. The CDR3 is 15 amino acids. The germline gives CDR1 SGDLS, CDR2 YYNGEE. CDR3: CASSETGIRNQPQHF. The CDR3 DNA is TGTGCCAGCAGCGAAACAGGGATACGCAATCAGCCCCAGCATTTT.

The V call is TRBV2, the J call TRBJ2-3; 8 nucleotides match TRBD2. Germline V gene lookup returns CDR1 SNHLY and CDR2 FYNNEI. The CDR3 spans 16 residues. The V segment lost 2 bases and the J segment 4 bases; nucleotides outside the gene matches: 8. CDR3 coding DNA: TGTGCCAGCAGTGAATTGCCTAGCGGGTGGGCAGATACGCAGTATTTT. It codes for CASSELPSGWADTQYF.

Here the CDR3 reads CASSESLARGNEQFF. CDR3 bases: TGTGCCAGCAGTGAAAGTCTAGCCCGAGGGAATGAGCAGTTCTTC. This sequence joins TRBV2 and TRBJ2-1; a weak D match, TRBD2 (5 bases). The V end lost 2 bases, the J end lost 7 bases, and 15 bases lay between the germline ends. CDR1 is SNHLY, CDR2 FYNNEI, per germline. This CDR3 is 15 amino acids long. The whole variable domain, remainder taken from reference TRBV2 and TRBJ2-1, is EPEVTQTPSHQVTQMGQEVILRCVPISNHLYFYWYRQILGQKVEFLVSFYNNEISEKSEIFDDQFSVERPDGSNFTLKIRSTKLEDSAMYFCASSESLARGNEQFFGPGTRLTVL.

As to this clone: One junction end does not reproduce the germline sequence, and a read error may be involved. This chain joins TRBV7-7 and TRBJ1-2, with D maybe TRBD1 (6 bases). Looked up from germline, CDR1 is SSHAT and CDR2 is FNYEAQ (reference sequence). CDR3 length: 15 amino acids. The CDR3 loop reads CASSPNRAINYGYTF. The CDR3 bases are TGTGCTAGCAGCCCTAACAGGGCGATTAACTATGGCTACACCTTC.

V and J are TRBV19 and TRBJ2-7; the match to TRBD2 covers 8 bases. This CDR3 comprises 17 residues. Trimming at V came to 2 bases and at J to 3 bases, leaving 12 bases not matched to a gene. Germline CDR1 is LNHDA and CDR2 is SQIVND (reference sequence). Here the CDR3 reads CASSISPLQREFYEQYF. The DNA for the CDR3 is TGTGCCAGTAGTATAAGCCCGCTCCAGCGGGAGTTCTACGAGCAGTACTTC.

For this clone: One junction end does not reproduce the germline sequence, and a read error may be involved. The genes are TRBV7-7 and TRBJ2-1, with D possibly being TRBD2 (5 bases). CDR1 and CDR2 from the germline V gene are SSHAT and FNYEAQ (reference sequence). The CDR3 loop spans 14 amino acids. The CDR3 sequence: CASSLGGPYNEQFF. In DNA, the CDR3 is TGTGCTAGCAGCTTAGGAGGTCCCTACAATGAGCAGTTCTTC.

The V call is TRBV4-1, the J call TRBJ2-1, with 9 bases that match TRBD1. CDR3 length equals 15 residues. V lost 1 base, J lost 5 bases, and 3 bases stayed unmatched. Germline lookup yields CDR1 MGHRA and CDR2 YSYEKL. CDR3 DNA sequence: TGCGCCAGCAGCCAAGTGAGGGACAGGGACAATGAGCAGTTCTTC. Translating gives CASSQVRDRDNEQFF.

This rearrangement joins TRBV9 to TRBJ1-5; perhaps TRBD1 as D (5 bases). V lost 0 bases and J lost 7, with 11 bases in between. Germline CDR1 and CDR2: SGDLS and YYNGEE. CDR3 length equals 14 residues. CDR3 sequence reads: CASSVDQGTQPQHF. Here the CDR3 DNA reads TGTGCCAGCAGCGTAGACCAGGGCACCCAGCCCCAGCATTTT.

The chain is built from TRBV30 and TRBJ2-1, with 7 bases that match TRBD2. There are 14 residues in the CDR3. V gave up 0 bases and J gave up 7 bases; unmatched junction bases: 6. Germline CDR1 reads GTSNPN; CDR2 reads SVGIG (reference sequence). The CDR3 reads CAWSVPASGNEQFF. CDR3 coding DNA: TGTGCCTGGAGTGTACCGGCTAGCGGTAATGAGCAGTTCTTC.